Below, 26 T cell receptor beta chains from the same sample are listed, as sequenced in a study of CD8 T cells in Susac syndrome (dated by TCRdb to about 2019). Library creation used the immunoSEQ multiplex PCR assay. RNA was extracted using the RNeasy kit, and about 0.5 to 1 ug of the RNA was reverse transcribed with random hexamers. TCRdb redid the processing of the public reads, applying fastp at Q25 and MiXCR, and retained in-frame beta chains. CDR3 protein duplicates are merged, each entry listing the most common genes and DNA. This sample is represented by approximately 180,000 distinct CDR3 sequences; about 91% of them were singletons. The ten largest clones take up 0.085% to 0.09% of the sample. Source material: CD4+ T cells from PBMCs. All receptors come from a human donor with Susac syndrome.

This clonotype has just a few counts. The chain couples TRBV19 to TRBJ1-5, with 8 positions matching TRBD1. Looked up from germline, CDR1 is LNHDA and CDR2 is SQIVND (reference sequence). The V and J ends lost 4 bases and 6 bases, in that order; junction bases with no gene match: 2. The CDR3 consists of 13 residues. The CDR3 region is CASSTGGGQPQHF. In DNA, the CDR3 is TGTGCCAGTAGTACAGGGGGCGGTCAGCCCCAGCATTTT.

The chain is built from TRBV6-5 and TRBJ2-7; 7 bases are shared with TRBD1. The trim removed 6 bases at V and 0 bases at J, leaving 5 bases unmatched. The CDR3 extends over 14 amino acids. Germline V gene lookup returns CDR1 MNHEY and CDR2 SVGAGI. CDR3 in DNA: TGTGCCAGCAGAAAGGGACAGAACTCCTACGAGCAGTACTTC. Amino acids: CASRKGQNSYEQYF.

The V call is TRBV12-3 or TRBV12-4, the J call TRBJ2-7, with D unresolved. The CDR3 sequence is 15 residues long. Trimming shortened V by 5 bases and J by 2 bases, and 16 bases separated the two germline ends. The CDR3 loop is CASSPSGGRTYEQYF. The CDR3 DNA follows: TGTGCCAGCAGTCCCTCCGGCGGACGGACCTACGAGCAGTACTTC.

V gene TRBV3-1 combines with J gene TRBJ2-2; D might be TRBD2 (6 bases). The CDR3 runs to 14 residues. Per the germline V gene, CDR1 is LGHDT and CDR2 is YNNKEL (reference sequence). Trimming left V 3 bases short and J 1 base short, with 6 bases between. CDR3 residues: CASSHGGNTGELFF. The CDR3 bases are TGTGCCAGCAGCCACGGGGGGAACACCGGGGAGCTGTTTTTT.

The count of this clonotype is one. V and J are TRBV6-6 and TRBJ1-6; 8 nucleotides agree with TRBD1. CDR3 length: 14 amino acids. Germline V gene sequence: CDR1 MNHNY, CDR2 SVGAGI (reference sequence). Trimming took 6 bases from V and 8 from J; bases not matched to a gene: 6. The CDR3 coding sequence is TGTGCCAGCAGCCAAGGGACAGGTGATTCACCCCTCCACTTT. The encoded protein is CASSQGTGDSPLHF.

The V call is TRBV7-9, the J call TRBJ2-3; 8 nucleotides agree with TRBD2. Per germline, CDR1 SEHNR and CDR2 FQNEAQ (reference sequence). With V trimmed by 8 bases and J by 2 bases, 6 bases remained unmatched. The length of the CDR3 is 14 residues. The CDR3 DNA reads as TGTGCCAGCCATCGACTAGCGACCACAGATACGCAGTATTTT. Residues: CASHRLATTDTQYF.

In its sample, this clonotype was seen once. CDR3 protein: CASSLGLEGNEQFF. CDR3 nucleotides: TGTGCCAGCAGCTTGGGGCTAGAGGGGAATGAGCAGTTCTTC. The chain is built from TRBV5-4 and TRBJ2-1, with D perhaps given as TRBD1 or TRBD2 (5 bases each). Germline V gene lookup returns CDR1 SGHNT and CDR2 YYREEE (reference sequence). V lost 0 bases, J lost 7 bases, and 11 bases lay in between. The CDR3 loop spans 14 amino acids.

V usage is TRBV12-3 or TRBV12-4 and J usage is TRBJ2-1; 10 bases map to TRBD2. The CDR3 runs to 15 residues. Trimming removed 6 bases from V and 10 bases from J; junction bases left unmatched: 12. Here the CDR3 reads CASSSRASGGREQFF. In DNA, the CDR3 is TGTGCCAGCAGCTCTCGGGCTAGCGGGGGCAGGGAGCAGTTCTTC.

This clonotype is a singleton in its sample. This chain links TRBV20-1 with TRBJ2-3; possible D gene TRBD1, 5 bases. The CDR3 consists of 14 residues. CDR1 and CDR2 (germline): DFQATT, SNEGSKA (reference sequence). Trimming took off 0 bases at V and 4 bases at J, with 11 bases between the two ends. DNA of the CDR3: TGCAGTGCTAGAGATTCAACAGGAGCAGATACGCAGTATTTT. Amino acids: CSARDSTGADTQYF.

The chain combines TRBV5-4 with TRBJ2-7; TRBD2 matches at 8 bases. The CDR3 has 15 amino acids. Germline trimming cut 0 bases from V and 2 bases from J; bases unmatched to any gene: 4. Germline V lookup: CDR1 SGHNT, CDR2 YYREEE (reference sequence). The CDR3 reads CASSLAGGGTYEQYF. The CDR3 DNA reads TGTGCCAGCAGCTTGGCGGGCGGGGGGACCTACGAGCAGTACTTC.

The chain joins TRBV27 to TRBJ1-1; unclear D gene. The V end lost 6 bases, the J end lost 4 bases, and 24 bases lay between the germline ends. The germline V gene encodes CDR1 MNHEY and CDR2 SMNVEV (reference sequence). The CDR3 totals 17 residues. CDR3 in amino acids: CASSPAIPQLRSTEAFF. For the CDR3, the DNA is TGTGCCAGCAGCCCCGCAATCCCCCAGCTCAGGAGCACTGAAGCTTTCTTT.

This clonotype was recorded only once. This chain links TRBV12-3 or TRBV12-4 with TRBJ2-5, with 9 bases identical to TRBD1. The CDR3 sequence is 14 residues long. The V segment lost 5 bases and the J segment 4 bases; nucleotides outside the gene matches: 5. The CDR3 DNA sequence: TGTGCCAGCAGTCGGGACAGGGCGCGAGAGACCCAGTACTTC. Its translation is CASSRDRARETQYF.

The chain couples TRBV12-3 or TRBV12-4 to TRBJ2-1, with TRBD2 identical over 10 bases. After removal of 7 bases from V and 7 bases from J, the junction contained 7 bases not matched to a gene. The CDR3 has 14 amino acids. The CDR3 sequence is CASNLAGAFNEQFF. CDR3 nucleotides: TGTGCCAGCAACCTAGCGGGAGCTTTTAATGAGCAGTTCTTC.

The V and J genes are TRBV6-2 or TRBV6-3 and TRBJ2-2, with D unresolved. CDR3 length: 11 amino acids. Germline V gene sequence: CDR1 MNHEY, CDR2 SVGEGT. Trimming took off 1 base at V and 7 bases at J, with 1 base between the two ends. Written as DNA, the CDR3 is TGTGCCAGCAGTTACTACGGGGAGCTGTTTTTT. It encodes CASSYYGELFF.

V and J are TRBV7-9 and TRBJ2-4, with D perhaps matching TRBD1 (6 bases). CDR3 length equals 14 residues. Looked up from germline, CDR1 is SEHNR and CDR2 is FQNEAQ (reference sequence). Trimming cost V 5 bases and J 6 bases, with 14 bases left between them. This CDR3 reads CASSPGQNLNIQYF. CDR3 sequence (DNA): TGTGCCAGCAGCCCAGGACAGAACTTAAACATTCAGTACTTC.

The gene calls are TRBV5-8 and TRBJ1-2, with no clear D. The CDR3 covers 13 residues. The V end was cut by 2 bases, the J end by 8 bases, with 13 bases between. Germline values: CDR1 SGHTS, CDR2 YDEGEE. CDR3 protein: CASSLLGAGGYTF. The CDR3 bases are TGTGCCAGCAGCTTATTGGGCGCCGGAGGCTACACCTTC.

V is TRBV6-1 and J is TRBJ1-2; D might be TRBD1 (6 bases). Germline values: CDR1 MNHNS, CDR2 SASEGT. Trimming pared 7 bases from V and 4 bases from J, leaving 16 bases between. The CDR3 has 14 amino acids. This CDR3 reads CASTQGGAGYGYTF. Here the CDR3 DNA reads TGTGCCAGCACCCAAGGGGGGGCGGGCTATGGCTACACCTTC.

The CDR3 is CASNIGTGITEAFF. In DNA form, the CDR3 reads TGTGCCAGCAACATTGGGACAGGTATCACTGAAGCTTTCTTT. V usage is TRBV2 and J usage is TRBJ1-1; 8 bases match TRBD1. Germline values: CDR1 SNHLY, CDR2 FYNNEI. Unmatched junction bases numbered 8, after V lost 7 bases and J lost 4 bases. The CDR3 loop spans 14 amino acids.

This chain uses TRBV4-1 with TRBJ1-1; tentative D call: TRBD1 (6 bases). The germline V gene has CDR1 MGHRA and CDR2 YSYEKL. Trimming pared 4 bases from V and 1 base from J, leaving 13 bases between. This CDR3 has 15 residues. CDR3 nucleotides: TGCGCCAGCAGCCGTCCGGGGGCAAGGAACACTGAAGCTTTCTTT. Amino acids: CASSRPGARNTEAFF.

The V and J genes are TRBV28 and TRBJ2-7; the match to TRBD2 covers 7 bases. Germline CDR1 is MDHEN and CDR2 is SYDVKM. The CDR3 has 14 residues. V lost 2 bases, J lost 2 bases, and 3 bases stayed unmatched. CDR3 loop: CASSLPLAAYEQYF. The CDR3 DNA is TGTGCCAGCAGTTTACCGCTAGCGGCCTACGAGCAGTACTTC. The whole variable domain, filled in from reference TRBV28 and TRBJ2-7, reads DVKVTQSSRYLVKRTGEKVFLECVQDMDHENMFWYRQDPGLGLRLIYFSYDVKMKEKGDIPEGYSVSREKKERFSLILESASTNQTSMYLCASSLPLAAYEQYFGPGTRLTVT.

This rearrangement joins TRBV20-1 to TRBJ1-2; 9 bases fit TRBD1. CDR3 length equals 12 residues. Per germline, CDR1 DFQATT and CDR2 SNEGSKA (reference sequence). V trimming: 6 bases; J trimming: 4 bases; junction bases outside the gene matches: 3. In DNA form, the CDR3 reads TGCAGTGCGGACAGGGGTGGCTATGGCTACACCTTC. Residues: CSADRGGYGYTF.

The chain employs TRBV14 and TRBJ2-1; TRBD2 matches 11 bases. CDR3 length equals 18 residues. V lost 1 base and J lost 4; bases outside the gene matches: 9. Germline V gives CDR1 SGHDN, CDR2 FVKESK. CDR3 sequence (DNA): TGTGCCAGCAGCCAAGGTCTTCGCGGGACTAGCGGTTACAATGAGCAGTTCTTC. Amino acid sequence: CASSQGLRGTSGYNEQFF.

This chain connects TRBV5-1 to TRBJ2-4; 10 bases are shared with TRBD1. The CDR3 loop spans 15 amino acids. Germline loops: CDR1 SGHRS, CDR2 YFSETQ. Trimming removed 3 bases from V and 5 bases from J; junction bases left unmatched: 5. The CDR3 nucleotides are TGCGCCAGCAGCTACGGTGGGACAGGGGAAAACATTCAGTACTTC. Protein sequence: CASSYGGTGENIQYF.

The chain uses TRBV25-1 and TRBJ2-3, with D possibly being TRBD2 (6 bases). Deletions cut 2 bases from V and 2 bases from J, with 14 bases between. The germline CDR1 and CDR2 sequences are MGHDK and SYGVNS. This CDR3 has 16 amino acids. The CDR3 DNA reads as TGTGCCAGCAGTGAAGGGCGGGGAGGCCTCACAGATACGCAGTATTTT. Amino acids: CASSEGRGGLTDTQYF.

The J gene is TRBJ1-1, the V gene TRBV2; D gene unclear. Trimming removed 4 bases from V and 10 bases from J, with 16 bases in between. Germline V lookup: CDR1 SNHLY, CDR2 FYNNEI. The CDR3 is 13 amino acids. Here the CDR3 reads CASSVSGVEGAFF. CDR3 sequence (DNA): TGTGCCAGCAGTGTTTCCGGGGTCGAGGGAGCTTTCTTT.

The CDR3 DNA follows: TGCGCCAGCAGACGGGGAATGAACACTGAAGCTTTCTTT. Its translation is CASRRGMNTEAFF. V and J are TRBV5-1 and TRBJ1-1; D is ambiguous. V was trimmed by 5 bases and J by 0 bases, leaving 8 bases between them. CDR3 length: 13 amino acids. Germline lookup yields CDR1 SGHRS and CDR2 YFSETQ.